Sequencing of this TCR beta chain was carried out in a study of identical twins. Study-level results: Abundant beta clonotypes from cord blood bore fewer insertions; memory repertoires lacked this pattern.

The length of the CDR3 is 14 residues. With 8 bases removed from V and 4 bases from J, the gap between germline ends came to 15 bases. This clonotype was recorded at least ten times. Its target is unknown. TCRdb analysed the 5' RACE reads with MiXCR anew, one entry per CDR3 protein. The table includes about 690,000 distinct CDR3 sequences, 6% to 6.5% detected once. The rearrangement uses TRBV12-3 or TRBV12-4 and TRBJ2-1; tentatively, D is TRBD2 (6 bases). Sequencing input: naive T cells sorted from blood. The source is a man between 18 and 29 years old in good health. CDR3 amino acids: CASRGGMVYNEQFF. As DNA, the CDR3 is TGTGCCAGCCGAGGCGGGATGGTGTACAATGAGCAGTTCTTC.